This T cell receptor beta chain was recovered during a study of cytomegalovirus exposure and HLA in healthy donors. Study overall: Early release data held 75 million to 90 million unique TCRs from HLA-typed donors.

The PCR had 60 Vbeta and 13 Jbeta primers. The assay was immunoSEQ multiplex PCR, and TCRdb's table has in-frame clones only and misses some. Among roughly 200,000 clones listed, 80% were seen once. CDR1 and CDR2 from the germline V gene are SQVTM and ANQGSEA. The CDR3 is 11 residues long. The V gene lost 4 bases and the J gene lost 5 bases, with 5 bases spanning the gap. This sequence originates from a boy younger than 18 in good health and CMV-seronegative. This chain connects TRBV29-1 to TRBJ2-2, with D unresolved. Sequenced sample: PBMCs. CDR3 nucleotide sequence: TGCAGCGTTGCCGTAACCGGGGAGCTGTTTTTT. It translates to CSVAVTGELFF.